The sequence of this TCR beta chain was determined in a study of control samples from healthy donors and cancer patients. The repertoire was sequenced with immunoSEQ multiplex PCR; TCRdb's copy has only in-frame clones and lacks some. Of around 190,000 clones listed, around 90% were seen once; the top ten hold 1.4%. The CDR3 has 14 residues. The germline V gene encodes CDR1 KGHSY and CDR2 FQNENV. V lost 3 bases and J lost 6, with 12 bases in between. This clonotype originated in a woman between 45 and 65 years old in good health. The source material was blood. The chain links TRBV16 to TRBJ2-1, with unresolved D. CDR3 sequence reads: CASSQLQVSNEQFF. Written as DNA, the CDR3 is TGTGCCAGCAGCCAGCTCCAGGTTTCCAATGAGCAGTTCTTC.